This T cell receptor (beta chain) was obtained from a study of identifying expanded T cells in peripheral blood. Using immunoSEQ multiplex PCR, the repertoire was profiled, and TCRdb retains in-frame clones only, with some absent. The table lists about 110,000 clones, approximately 90% of them singletons. Germline CDR1 and CDR2: LNHDA and SQIVND (reference sequence). V shed 2 bases and J shed 7 bases, with 11 bases lying between them. CDR3 size: 13 residues. Sequencing was performed on blood. V is TRBV19 and J is TRBJ1-1; D is unresolved. The receptor's source is a person aged 18 to 75 in good health. CDR3: CASSINTEGEAFF. The CDR3 region has the DNA TGTGCCAGTAGTATAAACACGGAGGGTGAAGCTTTCTTT. The full variable domain, completed using reference TRBV19 and TRBJ1-1, is DGGITQSPKYLFRKEGQNVTLSCEQNLNHDAMYWYRQDPGQGLRLIYYSQIVNDFQKGDIAEGYSVSREKKESFPLTVTSAQKNPTAFYLCASSINTEGEAFFGQGTRLTVV.